This TCR beta chain originates from a study of spatial heterogeneity in lung cancer. Study outcomes and limitations: Follow-up blood showed ubiquitous expanded tumor TCRs less than blood at resection did.

A note on this clonotype: No antigen is known for it.

This sample's time point: sample taken at primary tumor resection. Tumor, nontumor lung or frozen PBMC supplied whole RNA that was sequenced unsorted. TCR cDNA molecules were tagged individually, and each one carried a unique molecular identifier. Via MiXCR, TCRdb re-called the 5' RACE reads, giving one row per CDR3 protein. This table has more than 50,000 distinct CDR3 sequences, approximately 7% appearing once. CDR3 length: 21 residues. Germline V gives CDR1 MNHEY, CDR2 SVGAGI. The trim removed 0 bases at V and 5 bases at J, leaving 20 bases unmatched. This chain uses TRBV6-5 with TRBJ2-3, with 10 bases identical to TRBD1. This sample comprised PBMCs, obtained at surgery. The receptor's source is a female donor with early-stage non-small cell lung cancer. The CDR3 DNA is TGTGCCAGCAGTTACTCGAAAACCCCGGCACCCGGGACAGGGGAAATAGATACGCAGTATTTT. Its protein is CASSYSKTPAPGTGEIDTQYF.